The rows below give T cell receptor beta chains drawn from one sample of a study of blood T cells in healthy people across ages. TCRdb processed the 5' RACE reads anew with MiXCR; each CDR3 protein has one entry. The table lists fewer than 1.5 million distinct CDR3 sequences, 42% of them singletons. Sequenced sample: blood. The source is a woman in her late teens or twenties in good health. CDR3s include the opening cysteine and the closing phenylalanine or tryptophan. Fields, in order: J gene, V gene, clone size, D gene, CDR3 DNA, CDR3 protein. A D gene is named only where the DNA matches it firmly. The listing skips clone size in some rows; elsewhere it reads once, few, many or a size class.

TRBJ1-2	TRBV7-9	-	-	TGTGCCAGCAGCCGCAGGGGACACGACTATGGCTACACCTTC	CASSRRGHDYGYTF
TRBJ2-2	TRBV9	once	-	TGTGCCAGCAGCGTATGGGCGAACACCGGGGAGCTGTTTTTT	CASSVWANTGELFF
TRBJ2-7	TRBV10-2	few	-	TGCGCCAGCAGTGAGAACCTAGCGCACCAATACGAGCAGTACTTC	CASSENLAHQYEQYF
TRBJ1-1	TRBV9	-	-	TGTGCCAGCAGCTCCCGATGGGGGGCGAACACTGAAGCTTTCTTT	CASSSRWGANTEAFF
TRBJ2-7	TRBV20-1	-	-	TGCAGTGCTAACAGGAGTCCTACCTACGAGCAGTACTTC	CSANRSPTYEQYF
TRBJ2-6	TRBV20-1	few	-	TGCAGTGCTAGTGGGGGGAATCTAGCCAACGTCCTGACTTTC	CSASGGNLANVLTF
TRBJ2-3	TRBV10-3	-	-	TGTGCCATTGGGCCTAGCGTCACAGATACGCAGTATTTT	CAIGPSVTDTQYF
TRBJ2-3	TRBV5-6	-	TRBD1	TGTGCCAGCAGCTTGATGGCAGGGGGTGGAACGCAGTATTTT	CASSLMAGGGTQYF
TRBJ2-3	TRBV6-1	few	TRBD2	TGTGCCAGCAGTGACCGGCGGGGGGATGTAGATACGCAGTATTTT	CASSDRRGDVDTQYF
TRBJ1-1	TRBV9	-	-	TGTGCCGGCAGCCCCCATGGGGGAGGGAGGGCTGAAGCTTTCTTT	CAGSPHGGGRAEAFF
TRBJ2-1	TRBV7-2	-	-	TGTGCCAGCAGCTCGGATGGGGGGATATACAATGAGCAGTTCTTC	CASSSDGGIYNEQFF
TRBJ2-3	TRBV7-2	-	TRBD2	TGTGCCAGCAGCCTCGTCGGGACTAGCGGGGGGGATACGCAGTATTTT	CASSLVGTSGGDTQYF
TRBJ2-3	TRBV29-1	-	TRBD2	TGCAGCGTTTCCGGAGCGGGAGGGCCAGTAGATACGCAGTATTTT	CSVSGAGGPVDTQYF
TRBJ2-3	TRBV28	-	TRBD2	TGTGCCAGCAGTTCAAGCGGGAGGGGGGCAGATACGCAGTATTTT	CASSSSGRGADTQYF
TRBJ2-2	TRBV4-1	-	-	TGCGCCAGCAGCCAACCGACTTCCAACACCGGGGAGCTGTTTTTT	CASSQPTSNTGELFF
TRBJ2-7	TRBV4-1	-	TRBD1	TGCGCCGGCAGCTCAGAGGGGGCAGGAGCCTACGAGCAGTACTTC	CAGSSEGAGAYEQYF
TRBJ2-1	TRBV3-1	many	-	TGTGCCAGCAGCCAAGTCGGTGAGCAGTTCTTC	CASSQVGEQFF
TRBJ1-2	TRBV7-9	-	-	TGTGCCAGCAGCCCCGGACAGCCCCCGATATATGGCTACACCTTC	CASSPGQPPIYGYTF
TRBJ2-1	TRBV7-9	many	-	TGTGCCAGCAGCTTAGCCGGTGAGCAGTTCTTC	CASSLAGEQFF
TRBJ1-4	TRBV6-5	once	TRBD1	TGTGCCAGCAGTTCAGACAGGGGGCTAGAAAAACTGTTTTTT	CASSSDRGLEKLFF
TRBJ2-1	TRBV20-1	-	-	TGCAGTGCTAAAGGGATCAATGAGCAGTTCTTC	CSAKGINEQFF